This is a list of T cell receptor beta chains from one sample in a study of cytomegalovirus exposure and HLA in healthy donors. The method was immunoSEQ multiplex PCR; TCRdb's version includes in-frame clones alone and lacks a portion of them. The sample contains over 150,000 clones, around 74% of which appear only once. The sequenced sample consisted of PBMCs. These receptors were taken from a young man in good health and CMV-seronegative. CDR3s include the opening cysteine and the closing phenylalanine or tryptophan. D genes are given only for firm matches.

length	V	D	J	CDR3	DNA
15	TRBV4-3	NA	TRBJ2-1	CASSKDSDSYNEQFF	TGCGCCAGCAGCAAAGACAGTGACTCCTACAATGAGCAGTTCTTC
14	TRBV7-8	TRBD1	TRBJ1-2	CASSKTGGRGGYTF	TGTGCCAGCAGCAAGACAGGGGGCAGGGGTGGCTACACCTTC
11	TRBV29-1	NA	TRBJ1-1	CSVRDNAEAFF	TGCAGCGTTCGGGACAACGCTGAAGCTTTCTTT
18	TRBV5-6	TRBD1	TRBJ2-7	CASSLELTGGSSSYEQYF	TGTGCCAGCAGCTTGGAGTTGACAGGGGGGAGTAGCTCCTACGAGCAGTACTTC
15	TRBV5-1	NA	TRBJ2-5	CASSQLGTFQETQYF	TGCGCCAGCAGCCAGCTCGGGACATTTCAAGAGACCCAGTACTTC
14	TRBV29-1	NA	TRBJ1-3	CSVRVQGPGNTIYF	TGCAGCGTCCGTGTACAGGGACCCGGAAACACCATATATTTT
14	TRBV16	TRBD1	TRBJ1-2	CASSQSGTGYGYTF	TGTGCCAGCAGCCAATCCGGGACAGGCTATGGCTACACCTTC
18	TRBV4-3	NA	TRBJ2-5	CASSQEGIWDGGEETQYF	TGCGCCAGCAGCCAAGAAGGAATTTGGGACGGCGGGGAAGAGACCCAGTACTTC
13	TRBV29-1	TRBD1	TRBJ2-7	CSVVGTGVREQYF	TGCAGCGTTGTTGGGACAGGGGTCCGCGAGCAGTACTTC
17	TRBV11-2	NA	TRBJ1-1	CASSPRGGQGMNTEAFF	TGTGCCAGCAGCCCCCGGGGGGGGCAGGGCATGAACACTGAAGCTTTCTTT
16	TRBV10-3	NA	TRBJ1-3	CAIRPSEGVPGNTIYF	TGTGCCATCAGGCCTTCCGAAGGGGTTCCTGGAAACACCATATATTTT
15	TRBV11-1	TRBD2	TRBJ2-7	CASSSPGGRTYEQYF	TGTGCCAGCAGCTCCCCGGGGGGACGAACCTACGAGCAGTACTTC
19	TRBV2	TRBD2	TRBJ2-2	CASTSIGLAGGPNTGELFF	TGTGCCAGCACCTCAATCGGACTAGCGGGGGGGCCAAACACCGGGGAGCTGTTTTTT
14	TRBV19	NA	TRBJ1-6	CASSISGRDSPLHF	TGTGCCAGTAGTATAAGCGGACGGGATTCACCCCTCCACTTT